These 11 T cell receptor beta chains were sequenced from one sample in a study of shared clonotypes between healthy human individuals. Sequencing used immunoSEQ multiplex PCR; TCRdb keeps in-frame clones, though not all of them. The table shows about 2 million clones, with roughly 94% occurring only once. Sequencing input: naive CD4+ T cells sorted from blood. Specified subset: CD45RA+ positively selected. The receptors shown here come from a man aged 18 to 30 in good health.

The genes are TRBV18 and TRBJ2-7, with D maybe TRBD2 (6 bases). This CDR3 comprises 14 residues. Germline values: CDR1 KGHSH, CDR2 LQKENI. V shed 4 bases and J shed 3 bases, with 13 bases lying between them. The CDR3 DNA follows: TGTGCCAGCTCACTCACGATCGGGGGCTACGAGCAGTACTTC. Residues: CASSLTIGGYEQYF.

The chain combines TRBV30 with TRBJ2-5, with a possible D match to TRBD2 (7 bases). The CDR3 is 14 residues long. V lost 1 base and J 4 bases, leaving 13 bases between the germline ends. CDR1 and CDR2 (germline): GTSNPN, SVGIG (reference sequence). This CDR3 reads CAWSGGGDLETQYF. The CDR3 nucleotides are TGTGCCTGGAGTGGAGGGGGGGACCTAGAGACCCAGTACTTC.

Notes on this clone: The sample holds other DNA sequences that translate to the same CDR3. The rearrangement uses TRBV4-2 and TRBJ1-3, with 10 bases aligning to TRBD1. CDR1 LGHNA and CDR2 YNFKEQ come from the germline V gene. The junction had 3 bases not matched to a gene; V was cut back by 1 base and J by 3 bases. This CDR3 has 16 residues. CDR3 sequence: CASSQGQGASGNTIYF. The CDR3 bases are TGTGCCAGCAGCCAAGGACAGGGGGCGAGTGGAAACACCATATATTTT.

The genes are TRBV28 and TRBJ1-1; 9 nucleotides line up with TRBD1. Trimming took 3 bases from V and 4 from J; bases not matched to a gene: 12. Germline CDR1 reads MDHEN; CDR2 reads SYDVKM. The CDR3 spans 17 residues. CDR3 DNA sequence: TGTGCCAGCAGTTTGTTACAGGGGGCAGGGTGGAGCACTGAAGCTTTCTTT. As protein: CASSLLQGAGWSTEAFF.

The gene calls are TRBV2 and TRBJ2-5, with 7 bases identical to TRBD2. Germline CDR1 SNHLY, CDR2 FYNNEI. This CDR3 region has 11 residues. This CDR3 reads CGLADQETQYF. The CDR3 DNA sequence: TGTGGCCTAGCGGACCAAGAGACCCAGTACTTC.

As to this clone: Other DNA sequences within the sample encode an identical CDR3. V usage is TRBV18 and J usage is TRBJ2-5; D remains ambiguous. Germline CDR1 and CDR2: KGHSH and LQKENI. This CDR3 contains 13 residues. Trimming pared 6 bases from V and 2 bases from J, leaving 10 bases between. This CDR3 reads CASSGGLQETQYF. The DNA of the CDR3 is TGTGCCAGCTCGGGCGGCCTACAAGAGACCCAGTACTTC.

The V and J genes are TRBV18 and TRBJ1-2; 7 bases fit TRBD1. Trimming at V came to 3 bases and at J to 2 bases, leaving 12 bases not matched to a gene. The CDR3 has 17 amino acids. Germline values: CDR1 KGHSH, CDR2 LQKENI. The chain's CDR3 is CASSPATQGISNYGYTF. In DNA form, the CDR3 reads TGTGCCAGCTCACCCGCGACACAGGGGATCTCCAACTATGGCTACACCTTC.

The rearrangement uses TRBV6-5 and TRBJ2-5, with TRBD1 matching 8 bases. The CDR3 has 15 amino acids. The V segment lost 6 bases and the J segment 5 bases; nucleotides outside the gene matches: 11. CDR1 is MNHEY, CDR2 SVGAGI, per germline. The CDR3 loop is CASSLRTGNGETQYF. In nucleotides, the CDR3 is TGTGCCAGCAGCCTTAGGACAGGGAACGGGGAGACCCAGTACTTC.

This chain joins TRBV5-1 and TRBJ1-4; the match to TRBD1 covers 8 bases. Germline CDR1 SGHRS, CDR2 YFSETQ. With 2 bases clipped from V and 0 bases from J, the junction kept 12 bases outside the gene matches. The CDR3 runs 19 residues. DNA for the CDR3: TGCGCCAGCAGCTTTAGGGGAGACAGGGGTACGGCAACTAATGAAAAACTGTTTTTT. It translates to CASSFRGDRGTATNEKLFF.

The chain's CDR3 is CAVRTASGANVLTF. The CDR3 coding sequence is TGTGCCGTGCGGACGGCCTCTGGGGCCAACGTCCTGACTTTC. The V and J genes are TRBV19 and TRBJ2-6; D remains unclear. CDR3 size: 14 residues. Germline V CDR1 and CDR2: LNHDA, SQIVND (reference sequence). Trimming pared 11 bases from V and 0 bases from J, leaving 11 bases between.

As concerns this clone: This CDR3 is also generated by other DNA sequences in the sample. This sequence joins TRBV28 and TRBJ1-5; no clear D gene. The V end lost 3 bases, the J end lost 4 bases, and 7 bases lay between the germline ends. Germline V gives CDR1 MDHEN, CDR2 SYDVKM. The CDR3 runs 13 residues. In DNA form, the CDR3 reads TGTGCCAGCAGTTTTTGGGGAAATCAGCCCCAGCATTTT. It encodes CASSFWGNQPQHF.